The present TCR beta chain was sequenced within a study of T cell responses to AZD1222 COVID-19 vaccine. Points on this clone: The antigen remains undetermined.

Study-level results: None of the repertoires were sampled until the peak T cell response had passed. Clonal diversity was possibly underestimated, and white British individuals and females predominated among donors.

Trimming shortened V by 3 bases and J by 1 base, and 9 bases separated the two germline ends. Germline V gene data show CDR1 as LNHDA and CDR2 as SQIVND (reference sequence). The CDR3 sequence is 14 residues long. Assay used: immunoSEQ multiplex PCR; TCRdb lists only in-frame clones, some missing. Counted here are 70,000 or so clones, more than 75% occurring once; the ten biggest clones make up around 24%. The source is an adult in good health. Sequencing used peripheral blood, obtained on day 0 of AZD1222 vaccination. The V call is TRBV19, the J call TRBJ1-1; D gene ambiguous. Here the CDR3 DNA reads TGTGCCAGTAGTATCCGGCGGGAGAACACTGAAGCTTTCTTT. It specifies CASSIRRENTEAFF.